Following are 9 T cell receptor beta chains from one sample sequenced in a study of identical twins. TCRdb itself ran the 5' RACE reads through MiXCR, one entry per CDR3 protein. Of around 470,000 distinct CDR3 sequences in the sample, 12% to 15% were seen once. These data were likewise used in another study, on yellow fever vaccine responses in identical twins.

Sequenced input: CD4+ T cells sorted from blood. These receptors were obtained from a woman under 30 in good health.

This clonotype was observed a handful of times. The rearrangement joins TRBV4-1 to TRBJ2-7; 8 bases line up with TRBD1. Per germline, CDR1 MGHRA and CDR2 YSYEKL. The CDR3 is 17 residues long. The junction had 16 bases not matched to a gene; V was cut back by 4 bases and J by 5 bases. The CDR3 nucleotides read TGCGCCAGCAGCCTTCAGGTCCTGTCAGGGGGCGAGGACGAGCAGTACTTC. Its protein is CASSLQVLSGGEDEQYF.

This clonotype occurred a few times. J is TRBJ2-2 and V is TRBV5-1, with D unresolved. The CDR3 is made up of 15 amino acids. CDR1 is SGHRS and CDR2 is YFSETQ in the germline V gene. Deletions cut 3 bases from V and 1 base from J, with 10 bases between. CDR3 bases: TGCGCCAGCAGCTCACGGACCAAGAACACCGGGGAGCTGTTTTTT. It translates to CASSSRTKNTGELFF.

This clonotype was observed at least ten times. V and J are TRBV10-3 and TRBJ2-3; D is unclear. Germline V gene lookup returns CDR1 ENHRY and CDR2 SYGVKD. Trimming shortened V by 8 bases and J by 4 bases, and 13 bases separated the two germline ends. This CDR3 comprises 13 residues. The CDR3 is CAIAGDIADTQYF. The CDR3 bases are TGTGCCATCGCCGGAGACATCGCAGATACGCAGTATTTT.

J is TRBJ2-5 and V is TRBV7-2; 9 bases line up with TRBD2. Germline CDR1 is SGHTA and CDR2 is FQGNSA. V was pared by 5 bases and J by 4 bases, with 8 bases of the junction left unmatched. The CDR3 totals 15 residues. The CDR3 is CASSRHSGGAETQYF. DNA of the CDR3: TGTGCCAGCAGCCGTCATAGCGGGGGAGCAGAGACCCAGTACTTC.

The CDR3: CASSFNGRSETQYF. The CDR3 DNA sequence: TGTGCCAGCAGTTTTAACGGGAGGTCAGAGACCCAGTACTTC. The rearrangement links TRBV28 to TRBJ2-5; 7 positions agree with TRBD2. CDR1 and CDR2 (germline): MDHEN, SYDVKM. V dropped 3 bases and J dropped 4; count of bases not matched to a gene: 5. The CDR3 is 14 amino acids.

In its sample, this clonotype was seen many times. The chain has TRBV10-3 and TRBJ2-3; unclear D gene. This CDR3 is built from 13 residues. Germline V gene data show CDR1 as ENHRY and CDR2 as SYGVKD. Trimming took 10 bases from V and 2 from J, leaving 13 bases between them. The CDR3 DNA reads TGTGCCACAACTGAGGTCCTCACAGATACGCAGTATTTT. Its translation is CATTEVLTDTQYF.

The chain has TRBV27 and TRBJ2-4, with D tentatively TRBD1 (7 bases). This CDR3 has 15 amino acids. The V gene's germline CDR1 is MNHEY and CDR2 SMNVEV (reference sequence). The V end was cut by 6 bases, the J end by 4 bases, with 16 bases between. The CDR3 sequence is CASSPEGAGKNIQYF. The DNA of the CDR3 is TGTGCCAGCAGCCCCGAGGGGGCGGGGAAAAACATTCAGTACTTC.

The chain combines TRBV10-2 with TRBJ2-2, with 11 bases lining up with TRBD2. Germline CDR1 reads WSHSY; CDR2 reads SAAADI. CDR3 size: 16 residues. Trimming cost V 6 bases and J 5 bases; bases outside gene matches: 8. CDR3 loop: CASRGLAGGRTGELFF. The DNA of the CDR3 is TGCGCCAGCAGGGGGCTAGCGGGAGGAAGAACCGGGGAGCTGTTTTTT.

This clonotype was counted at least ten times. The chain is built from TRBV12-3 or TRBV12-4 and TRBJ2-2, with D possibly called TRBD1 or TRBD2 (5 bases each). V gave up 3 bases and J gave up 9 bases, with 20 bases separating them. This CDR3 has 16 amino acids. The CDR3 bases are TGTGCCAGCAGTTTTCTTGGGGGAACCATCTTAAGGGAGCTGTTTTTT. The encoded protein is CASSFLGGTILRELFF.